This TCR beta chain was recovered during a study of identical twins (dated by TCRdb to about 2016). For the study in its entirety: To test whether fetal clonotypes persist, the study used deep sequencing on TCR alpha and beta repertoires from monozygotic twins, unrelated adults of various ages, and cord blood. To rule out contamination, replicate twin experiments were performed at different times with different library preparation protocols.

Every donor was a healthy Caucasian. Library preparation was by 5' RACE. This sample was sequenced with an Illumina HiSeq 2000. A universal primer binding site was added through template switching, and the final cDNA carried a unique molecular identifier so that TCR cDNA molecules could be counted accurately. First-strand cDNA for TCR alpha and beta chains was synthesized from specific primers in the conserved constant-segment region. To control for contamination, every cDNA library was double barcoded, receiving both a SMART-Mk sample barcode and Illumina barcodes. TruSeq adapter sequences, together with Illumina sample barcodes, were added in two successive PCR steps. Sequencing of the TCR alpha and beta cDNA libraries was done on the Illumina HiSeq platform using custom primers. On the study's bioinformatics: MiGEC processed the raw reads to extract unique molecular identifiers, while MiXCR was used to determine the CDR3 positions. Recombination models were inferred per individual with the repgenHMM and IGoR tools using an EM algorithm. Shared clonotypes were analyzed with the tcR package in R, and sharing was normalized by the product of cloneset sizes. To study raw recombination free of thymic and clonal selection effects, out-of-frame nonproductive sequences were analyzed. TCRdb took the public reads, trimmed them with fastp at Q25, ran MiXCR for clone calling and kept in-frame beta chains. Each entry is one CDR3 protein sequence, shown with its most common DNA and genes. TCRdb's processing, not the authors', yielded these V and J calls. The sample table lists some 1,600,000 distinct CDR3 sequences, less than 40% of them with a count of one. In total, the top ten clones hold 0.27% of the sample.

This clonotype has ten or more counts. There is no known antigen for this receptor. Within one base of it there is no much larger clone, and no base qualities were kept. Overall study outcomes, separate from this receptor: Because the same donors could not be followed over many years, conclusions were based on cross-sectional statistical analysis. Excess twin sharing in beta out-of-frame sequences was weaker because fewer shared sequences lowered the signal-to-noise ratio. Abundant cord blood beta clonotypes carried fewer insertions; young adult naive repertoires showed a weaker similar trend, while memory repertoires showed none. Recombination models systematically underestimated out-of-frame TCR alpha sharing in monozygotic twins but agreed with sharing between unrelated individuals. Zero-insertion analyses could be partly confounded by invariant T cells such as MAIT and iNKT, although diverse VJ usage argued against such confounding for most clonotypes. Out-of-frame TCR alpha sequences shared between twins showed an excess of low generation-probability sequences compared with coincidental sharing between unrelated individuals.

The V end gives up 4 bases and the J end 5 bases, leaving 2 bases in the junction not matched to a gene. From cysteine to phenylalanine, the CDR3 is 14 amino acids long. Only CDR3 DNA is held: 42 bases, read in frame from base 1. The germline V gene yields MDHEN for CDR1 and SYDVKM for CDR2. Sequencing was performed on cord blood. The rearranged chain carries TRBV28 and TRBJ2-1; 10 central nucleotides agree with TRBD2. The receptor was derived from a newborn girl in good health. The sequence in DNA is TGTGCCAGCAGTTACGGACTAGCGGACAATGAGCAGTTCTTC. Translation gives CASSYGLADNEQFF. Full variable domain (CDR3 extended with the reference TRBV28 and TRBJ2-1 proteins): DVKVTQSSRYLVKRTGEKVFLECVQDMDHENMFWYRQDPGLGLRLIYFSYDVKMKEKGDIPEGYSVSREKKERFSLILESASTNQTSMYLCASSYGLADNEQFFGPGTRLTVL.